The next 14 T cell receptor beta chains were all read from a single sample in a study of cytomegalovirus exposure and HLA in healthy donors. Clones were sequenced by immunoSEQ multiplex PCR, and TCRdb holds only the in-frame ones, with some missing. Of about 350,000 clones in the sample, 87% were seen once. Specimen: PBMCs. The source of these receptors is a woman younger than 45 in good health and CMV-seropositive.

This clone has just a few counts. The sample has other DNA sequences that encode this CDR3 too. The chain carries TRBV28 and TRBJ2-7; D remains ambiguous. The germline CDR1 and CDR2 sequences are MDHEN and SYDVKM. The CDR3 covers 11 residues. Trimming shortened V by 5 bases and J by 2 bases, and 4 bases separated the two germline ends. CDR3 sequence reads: CASSHTYEQYF. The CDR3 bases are TGTGCCAGCAGTCATACCTACGAGCAGTACTTC.

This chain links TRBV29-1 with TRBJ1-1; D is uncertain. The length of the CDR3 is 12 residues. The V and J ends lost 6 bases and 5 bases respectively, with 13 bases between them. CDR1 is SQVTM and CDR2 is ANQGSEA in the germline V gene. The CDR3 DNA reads TGCAGCGTCGCGTCGGGGAGGACTGAAGCTTTCTTT. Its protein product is CSVASGRTEAFF. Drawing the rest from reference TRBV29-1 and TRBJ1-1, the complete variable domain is SAVISQKPSRDICQRGTSLTIQCQVDSQVTMMFWYRQQPGQSLTLIATANQGSEATYESGFVIDKFPISRPNLTFSTLTVSNMSPEDSSIYLCSVASGRTEAFFGQGTRLTVV.

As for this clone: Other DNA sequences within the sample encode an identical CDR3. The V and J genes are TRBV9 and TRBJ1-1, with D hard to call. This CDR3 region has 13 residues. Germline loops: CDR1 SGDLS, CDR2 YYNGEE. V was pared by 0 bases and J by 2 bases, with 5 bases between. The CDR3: CASSVGSNTEAFF. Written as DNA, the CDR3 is TGTGCCAGCAGCGTAGGGAGTAACACTGAAGCTTTCTTT. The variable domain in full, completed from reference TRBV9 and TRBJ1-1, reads DSGVTQTPKHLITATGQRVTLRCSPRSGDLSVYWYQQSLDQGLQFLIQYYNGEERAKGNILERFSAQQFPDLHSELNLSSLELGDSALYFCASSVGSNTEAFFGQGTRLTVV.

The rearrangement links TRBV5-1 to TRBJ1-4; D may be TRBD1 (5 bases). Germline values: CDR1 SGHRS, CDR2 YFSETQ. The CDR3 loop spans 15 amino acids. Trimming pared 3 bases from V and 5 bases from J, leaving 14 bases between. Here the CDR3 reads CASSSRDGRNEKLFF. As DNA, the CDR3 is TGCGCCAGCAGCTCCCGGGACGGCCGGAATGAAAAACTGTTTTTT.

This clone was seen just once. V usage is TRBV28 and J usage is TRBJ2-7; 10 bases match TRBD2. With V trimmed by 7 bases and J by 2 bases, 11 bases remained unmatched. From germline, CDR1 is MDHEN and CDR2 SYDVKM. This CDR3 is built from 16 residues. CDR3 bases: TGTGCCAGCAAAGATTACGGGACTAGCGTAACCTACGAGCAGTACTTC. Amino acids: CASKDYGTSVTYEQYF.

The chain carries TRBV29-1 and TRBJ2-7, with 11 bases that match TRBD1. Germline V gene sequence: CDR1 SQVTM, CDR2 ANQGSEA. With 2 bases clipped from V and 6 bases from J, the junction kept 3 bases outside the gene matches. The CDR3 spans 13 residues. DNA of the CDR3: TGCAGCGTTGAACGGGACAGGGGGAGCGAGCAGTACTTC. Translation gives CSVERDRGSEQYF.

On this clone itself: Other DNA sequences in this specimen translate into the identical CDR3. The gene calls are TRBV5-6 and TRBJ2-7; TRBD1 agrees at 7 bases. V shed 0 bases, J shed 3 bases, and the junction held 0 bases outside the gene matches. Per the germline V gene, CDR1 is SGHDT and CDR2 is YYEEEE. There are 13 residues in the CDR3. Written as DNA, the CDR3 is TGTGCCAGCAGCTTGGGGACAGGCTACGAGCAGTACTTC. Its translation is CASSLGTGYEQYF.

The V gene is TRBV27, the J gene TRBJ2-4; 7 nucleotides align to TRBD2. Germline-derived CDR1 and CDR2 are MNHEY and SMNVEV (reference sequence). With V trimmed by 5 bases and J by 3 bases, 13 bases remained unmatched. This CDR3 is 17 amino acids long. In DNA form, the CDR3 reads TGTGCCAGCAGTACCCCGCCTGGACTAGGTGGCAAAAACATTCAGTACTTC. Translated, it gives CASSTPPGLGGKNIQYF.

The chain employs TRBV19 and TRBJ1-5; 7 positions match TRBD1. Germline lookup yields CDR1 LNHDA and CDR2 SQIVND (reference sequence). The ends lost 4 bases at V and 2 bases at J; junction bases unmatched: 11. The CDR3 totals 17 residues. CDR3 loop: CASSRGDSGYGNQPQHF. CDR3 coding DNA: TGTGCCAGTAGTAGGGGGGACAGTGGTTACGGCAATCAGCCCCAGCATTTT.

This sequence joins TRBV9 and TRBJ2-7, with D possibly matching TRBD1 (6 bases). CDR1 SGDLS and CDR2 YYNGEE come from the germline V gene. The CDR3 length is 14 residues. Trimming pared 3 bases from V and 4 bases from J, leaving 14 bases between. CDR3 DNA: TGTGCCAGCAGCGCCTCGGGACACCATTACGAGCAGTACTTC. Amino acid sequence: CASSASGHHYEQYF.

The CDR3 DNA is TGTGCCAGCAGCTTTAGCAACTCCCCAAACAAGCCCCAGCATTTT. This codes for CASSFSNSPNKPQHF. The V gene is TRBV7-2, the J gene TRBJ1-5; D is unresolved. V gave up 3 bases and J gave up 8 bases, with 17 bases separating them. This CDR3 region has 15 residues. Germline lookup yields CDR1 SGHTA and CDR2 FQGNSA.

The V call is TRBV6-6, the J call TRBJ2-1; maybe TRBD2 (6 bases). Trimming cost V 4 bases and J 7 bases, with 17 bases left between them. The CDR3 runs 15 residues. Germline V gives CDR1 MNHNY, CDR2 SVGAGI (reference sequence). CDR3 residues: CASSFFGRPPNEQFF. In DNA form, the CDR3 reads TGTGCCAGCAGTTTTTTCGGGAGACCCCCGAATGAGCAGTTCTTC.

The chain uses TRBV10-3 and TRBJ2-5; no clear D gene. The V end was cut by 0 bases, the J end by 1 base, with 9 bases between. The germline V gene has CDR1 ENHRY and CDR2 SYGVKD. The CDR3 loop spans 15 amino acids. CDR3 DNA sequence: TGTGCCATCAGTGAGTCGGGCCCTCCCCAAGAGACCCAGTACTTC. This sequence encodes CAISESGPPQETQYF.

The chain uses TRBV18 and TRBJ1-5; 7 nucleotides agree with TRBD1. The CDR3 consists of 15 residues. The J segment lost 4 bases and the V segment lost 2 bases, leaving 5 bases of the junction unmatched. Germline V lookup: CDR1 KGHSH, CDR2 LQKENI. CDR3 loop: CASSPESGGNQPQHF. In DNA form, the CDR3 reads TGTGCCAGCTCACCAGAGTCAGGGGGGAATCAGCCCCAGCATTTT.